The 5 T cell receptor beta chains below were found in one sample sequenced in a study of cytomegalovirus exposure and HLA in healthy donors. 60 Vbeta and 13 Jbeta primers were used in PCR. Clones were sequenced by immunoSEQ multiplex PCR, and TCRdb holds only the in-frame ones, with some missing. This table has about 160,000 clones, 82% appearing once. Sample: PBMCs. The receptor set was obtained from a girl aged 2-9 years in good health and CMV-seropositive.

The V call is TRBV19, the J call TRBJ2-6; TRBD1 agrees at 12 bases. CDR1 and CDR2 from the germline V gene are LNHDA and SQIVND (reference sequence). Trimming at V came to 11 bases and at J to 2 bases, leaving 13 bases not matched to a gene. The CDR3 length is 18 residues. CDR3 region: CAVTGGDRGRAGANVLTF. For the CDR3, the DNA is TGTGCCGTAACTGGGGGGGACAGGGGGCGCGCTGGGGCCAACGTCCTGACTTTC.

The chain recombines TRBV25-1 with TRBJ1-1; TRBD1 aligns across 7 bases. In germline, CDR1 is MGHDK, CDR2 SYGVNS. Trimming took 3 bases from V and 0 from J; bases not matched to a gene: 7. The CDR3 loop spans 16 amino acids. CDR3 coding DNA: TGTGCCAGCAGTGATACCAGGGGGGCGGTGAACACTGAAGCTTTCTTT. As protein: CASSDTRGAVNTEAFF. The whole variable domain, remainder taken from reference TRBV25-1 and TRBJ1-1, is EADIYQTPRYLVIGTGKKITLECSQTMGHDKMYWYQQDPGMELHLIHYSYGVNSTEKGDLSSESTVSRIRTEHFPLTLESARPSHTSQYLCASSDTRGAVNTEAFFGQGTRLTVV.

In the case of this clone: In the same sample, other DNA sequences code for this CDR3. The chain couples TRBV30 to TRBJ2-5, with D possibly matching TRBD1 (5 bases). The CDR3 contains 13 residues. V lost 0 bases and J 2 bases, leaving 7 bases between the germline ends. Germline V gene sequence: CDR1 GTSNPN, CDR2 SVGIG (reference sequence). CDR3 sequence (DNA): TGTGCCTGGAGTGTAGGGGTTCAAGAGACCCAGTACTTC. Its translation: CAWSVGVQETQYF. Combining the CDR3 with reference TRBV30 and TRBJ2-5 gives the whole variable domain SQTIHQWPATLVQPVGSPLSLECTVEGTSNPNLYWYRQAAGRGLQLLFYSVGIGQISSEVPQNLSASRPQDRQFILSSKKLLLSDSGFYLCAWSVGVQETQYFGPGTRLLVL.

The chain uses TRBV19 and TRBJ1-5, with no clear D. Trimming stripped 1 base from V and 3 bases from J, with 10 bases between. The CDR3 spans 15 residues. Germline V gene sequence: CDR1 LNHDA, CDR2 SQIVND (reference sequence). The CDR3 is CASSIGADYNQPQHF. CDR3 bases: TGTGCCAGTAGTATAGGGGCGGACTACAATCAGCCCCAGCATTTT.

V usage is TRBV27 and J usage is TRBJ1-4; 9 bases fit TRBD1. Trimming cost V 5 bases and J 7 bases; bases outside gene matches: 8. There are 15 residues in the CDR3. From germline, CDR1 is MNHEY and CDR2 SMNVEV (reference sequence). CDR3 bases: TGTGCCAGCAGTATCCTACAGGGGGCGGGTGAAAAACTGTTTTTT. Residues: CASSILQGAGEKLFF.